These 24 T cell receptor beta chains originate from one sample sequenced in a study of blood T cell repertoires in COVID-19. Assay used: immunoSEQ multiplex PCR; TCRdb lists only in-frame clones, some missing. The profile shows 250,000 to 300,000 clones, around 85% of them singletons. What was sequenced was PBMCs or T cells enriched from blood (not recorded which). These receptors all stem from a woman aged 45 to 65 who had recovered from COVID-19.

DNA of the CDR3: TGTGCCAGCAGTTTATCGGTGTACACTGAAGCTTTCTTT. Translating gives CASSLSVYTEAFF. V is TRBV12-3 or TRBV12-4 and J is TRBJ1-1; D is ambiguous. The CDR3 length is 13 residues. With 2 bases removed from V and 3 bases from J, the gap between germline ends came to 7 bases.

A word on this clone: Different DNA sequences within this sample yield the same CDR3. The chain has TRBV18 and TRBJ1-4, with 9 positions matching TRBD1. This CDR3 contains 14 residues. The germline V gene has CDR1 KGHSH and CDR2 LQKENI. V shed 3 bases, J shed 8 bases, and the junction held 4 bases outside the gene matches. The CDR3 sequence: CASSPRTGDEKLFF. The CDR3 region has the DNA TGTGCCAGCTCACCGAGGACAGGGGACGAAAAACTGTTTTTT.

V gene TRBV5-1 combines with J gene TRBJ2-7; 7 bases align to TRBD1. V dropped 4 bases and J dropped 7; count of bases not matched to a gene: 8. In germline, CDR1 is SGHRS, CDR2 YFSETQ. The CDR3 is 13 amino acids. The CDR3 loop reads CASSPRQGREQYF. The CDR3 DNA reads as TGCGCCAGCAGCCCCCGACAGGGAAGAGAGCAGTACTTC.

CDR3 DNA sequence: TGCAGCGTTGAAGATCAAGGACAGGGCTACGAGCAGTACTTC. It is translated as CSVEDQGQGYEQYF. This chain connects TRBV29-1 to TRBJ2-7; 8 positions agree with TRBD1. Germline CDR1 is SQVTM and CDR2 is ANQGSEA. The CDR3 contains 14 residues. V was clipped by 0 bases and J by 3 bases; unmatched bases: 4.

The rearrangement joins TRBV28 to TRBJ1-2; D perhaps matches TRBD1 (6 bases). The CDR3 contains 13 residues. Trimming took off 6 bases at V and 0 bases at J, with 8 bases between the two ends. Germline V lookup: CDR1 MDHEN, CDR2 SYDVKM. The chain's CDR3 is CASRNRANYGYTF. For the CDR3, the DNA is TGTGCCAGCAGAAACAGGGCTAACTATGGCTACACCTTC.

This chain uses TRBV9 with TRBJ2-1; TRBD2 might be the D (5 bases). The germline V and J ends were trimmed by 0 bases and 8 bases, with 15 bases remaining between them. This CDR3 comprises 15 residues. The germline V gene has CDR1 SGDLS and CDR2 YYNGEE. CDR3 in amino acids: CASSVAPRSGDEQFF. The CDR3 bases are TGTGCCAGCAGCGTAGCCCCCAGGAGCGGAGATGAGCAGTTCTTC.

This clone was detected once. The chain carries TRBV24-1 and TRBJ1-2; TRBD1 is a possible D gene (5 bases). This CDR3 comprises 14 residues. Germline V gives CDR1 KGHDR, CDR2 SFDVKD. V was clipped by 9 bases and J by 3 bases, with 16 bases between them. CDR3 protein: CATGGALNDYGYTF. In DNA, the CDR3 is TGTGCCACCGGCGGGGCCCTTAACGACTATGGCTACACCTTC.

This clone was seen only a few times. The chain carries TRBV6-5 and TRBJ1-1, with TRBD1 identical over 8 bases. Per the germline V gene, CDR1 is MNHEY and CDR2 is SVGAGI. This CDR3 has 13 amino acids. The J segment lost 11 bases and the V segment lost 2 bases, leaving 7 bases of the junction unmatched. The CDR3 loop reads CASSYPQTGDAFF. As DNA, the CDR3 is TGTGCCAGCAGTTACCCCCAGACAGGGGACGCTTTCTTT.

The V call is TRBV12-3 or TRBV12-4, the J call TRBJ1-2; D not certain. The ends were cut back, 4 bases at V and 5 bases at J, with 11 bases in the middle. This CDR3 spans 13 amino acids. The DNA for the CDR3 is TGTGCCAGCAGTTCTGTCGGGAGGTATGGCTACACCTTC. This gives the protein CASSSVGRYGYTF.

The J gene is TRBJ2-7, the V gene TRBV3-1 (or the pseudogene TRBV3-2); TRBD2 agrees at 10 bases. In germline, CDR1 is LGHDT, CDR2 YNNKEL (reference sequence). Trimming cost V 0 bases and J 2 bases; bases outside gene matches: 4. The CDR3 has 16 amino acids. CDR3 sequence (DNA): TGTGCCAGCAGCCAAGATTCTAGCGGGAGCCCCTACGAGCAGTACTTC. This sequence encodes CASSQDSSGSPYEQYF.

This clone has a handful of counts. Here the CDR3 reads CASSAGGWNEQFF. As DNA, the CDR3 is TGTGCCAGCAGCGCAGGGGGCTGGAATGAGCAGTTCTTC. This rearrangement joins TRBV7-3 to TRBJ2-1; 8 bases match TRBD1. The CDR3 has 13 amino acids. The V gene's germline CDR1 is SGHTA and CDR2 FQGTGA. With V trimmed by 5 bases and J by 7 bases, 4 bases remained unmatched.

This chain uses TRBV21-1 with TRBJ2-1; the table's D call of TRBD2 was not tested on the DNA. TRBV21-1 is given as a pseudogene. This CDR3 spans 17 amino acids. The CDR3 region is CASRIAGEGSSYNEQFF. Here the CDR3 DNA reads TGTGCCAGCCGTATAGCGGGAGAGGGGAGCTCCTACAATGAGCAGTTCTTC.

This clone was seen a handful of times. The rearrangement joins TRBV15 to TRBJ2-3; 9 bases are shared with TRBD2. Germline values: CDR1 LNHNV, CDR2 YYDKDF (reference sequence). Losses at the gene ends were 4 bases for V and 5 bases for J; bases not matched to a gene: 10. The CDR3 is made up of 16 amino acids. This chain's CDR3 is CATSIERTSARDTQYF. The DNA of the CDR3 is TGTGCCACCAGCATCGAACGGACTAGCGCCAGAGATACGCAGTATTTT.

To note about this clone: This sample also contains other DNA sequences that code for the same CDR3. The genes are TRBV7-9 and TRBJ1-1, with 7 bases aligning to TRBD1. This CDR3 comprises 13 residues. Germline V gene sequence: CDR1 SEHNR, CDR2 FQNEAQ (reference sequence). V shed 4 bases, J shed 4 bases, and the junction held 3 bases outside the gene matches. The CDR3 loop reads CASSSQGGTEAFF. CDR3 nucleotide sequence: TGTGCCAGCAGCTCCCAGGGGGGCACTGAAGCTTTCTTT.

The V and J genes are TRBV27 and TRBJ1-1; D remains ambiguous. CDR1 MNHEY and CDR2 SMNVEV come from the germline V gene (reference sequence). Trimming took 1 base from V and 4 from J, leaving 7 bases between them. This CDR3 region has 13 residues. CDR3 in DNA: TGTGCCAGCAGTTTATGGGAGCGCACTGAAGCTTTCTTT. It specifies CASSLWERTEAFF.

The rearrangement links TRBV2 to TRBJ2-7, with D possibly matching TRBD2 (6 bases). The germline CDR1 and CDR2 sequences are SNHLY and FYNNEI. The V and J ends lost 7 bases and 4 bases respectively, with 11 bases between them. This CDR3 is 12 amino acids long. Here the CDR3 DNA reads TGTGCCAGCACGGAGGGGAAATACGAGCAGTACTTC. Its protein product is CASTEGKYEQYF.

The genes are TRBV27 and TRBJ1-2, with 11 bases lining up with TRBD1. V gave up 8 bases and J gave up 5 bases; unmatched junction bases: 4. CDR3 size: 13 residues. Germline V gene sequence: CDR1 MNHEY, CDR2 SMNVEV (reference sequence). The CDR3 nucleotides are TGTGCCAGCGGGGGGACAGGGGGATATGGCTACACCTTC. The encoded protein is CASGGTGGYGYTF.

The rearrangement uses TRBV29-1 and TRBJ1-1; perhaps TRBD1 as D (5 bases). The length of the CDR3 is 15 residues. Looked up from germline, CDR1 is SQVTM and CDR2 is ANQGSEA. V lost 3 bases, J lost 1 base, and 15 bases lay in between. The CDR3 nucleotides are TGCAGCGTTGATTTGGAGGGGCGACCGAACACTGAAGCTTTCTTT. Translation: CSVDLEGRPNTEAFF.

This clone was seen more than once but under ten times. V is TRBV7-9 and J is TRBJ1-3; 9 nucleotides agree with TRBD1. Per germline, CDR1 SEHNR and CDR2 FQNEAQ (reference sequence). The CDR3 totals 17 residues. V lost 5 bases and J lost 6; bases outside the gene matches: 14. The CDR3 nucleotides read TGTGCCAGCAGCGGGACCACAGGGGGCATTTTTTCAAACACCATATATTTT. As protein: CASSGTTGGIFSNTIYF.

V is TRBV28 and J is TRBJ1-6, with 8 bases that match TRBD1. CDR1 and CDR2 from the germline V gene are MDHEN and SYDVKM. This CDR3 has 15 residues. V dropped 3 bases and J dropped 8; count of bases not matched to a gene: 6. CDR3: CASSLSTGGYSPLHF. In nucleotides, the CDR3 is TGTGCCAGCAGTTTGAGTACAGGGGGATATTCACCCCTCCACTTT.

The chain employs TRBV6-5 and TRBJ2-7, with 8 bases aligning to TRBD1. The J segment lost 3 bases and the V segment lost 4 bases, leaving 8 bases of the junction unmatched. Germline V gene lookup returns CDR1 MNHEY and CDR2 SVGAGI. The CDR3 sequence is 15 residues long. The CDR3 is CASSFTGTGLYEQYF. CDR3 bases: TGTGCCAGCAGTTTCACCGGGACAGGCCTCTACGAGCAGTACTTC.

The CDR3 DNA is TGTGCCAGCAGTGGAGGGGAGGGAGTTGAAGCTTTCTTT. Its protein is CASSGGEGVEAFF. The V call is TRBV2, the J call TRBJ1-1, with D perhaps TRBD1 (5 bases). The CDR3 covers 13 residues. Germline V gene sequence: CDR1 SNHLY, CDR2 FYNNEI. Trimming left V 4 bases short and J 7 bases short, with 13 bases between.

This rearrangement joins TRBV15 to TRBJ2-1, with 15 positions matching TRBD2. The V gene's germline CDR1 is LNHNV and CDR2 YYDKDF (reference sequence). The ends lost 7 bases at V and 4 bases at J; junction bases unmatched: 17. The CDR3 totals 20 residues. The DNA for the CDR3 is TGTGCCACCATGAAATCGGCCGGGACTAGCGGGAGGCCGGGGTACAATGAGCAGTTCTTC. Its protein is CATMKSAGTSGRPGYNEQFF.

The chain recombines TRBV6-5 with TRBJ2-1, with D maybe TRBD2 (6 bases). The V and J ends lost 2 bases and 10 bases respectively, with 18 bases between them. CDR1 MNHEY and CDR2 SVGAGI come from the germline V gene. The CDR3 runs 15 residues. This CDR3 reads CASSYPYGSISEQFF. The CDR3 nucleotides are TGTGCCAGCAGTTACCCGTACGGGAGTATCAGCGAGCAGTTCTTC.